The present T cell receptor beta chain was sequenced within a study of blood T cell repertoires in COVID-19. Study in general: Acute and convalescent COVID-19 specimens originated in the United States, Italy and Spain. PBMCs, B-cell-depleted T cells, or T cells provided the cDNA or gDNA that made up the material.

Sequenced by immunoSEQ multiplex PCR; TCRdb stores in-frame clones only, minus some. This table holds about 200,000 clones, more than 75% found once. V shed 5 bases, J shed 8 bases, and the junction held 2 bases outside the gene matches. This CDR3 is built from 11 residues. Germline V gene data show CDR1 as SGHVS and CDR2 as FQNEAQ. This sequence originates from a man in his forties with active or convalescent COVID-19. The chain combines TRBV7-8 with TRBJ1-1, with 7 bases that match TRBD1. Sequenced input: peripheral blood. In nucleotides, the CDR3 is TGTGCCAGCAGCCCGGACAGGGAAGCTTTCTTT. Residues: CASSPDREAFF.